This T cell receptor (beta chain) was recovered during a study of blood T cells in healthy people across ages. General observations from the study: The lack of PBMC sorting stopped any conclusive naive versus antigen-experienced comparison. Naive CD4+ cells and diversity were both higher in long-lived donors than in aged donors.

The sample holds many counts of this clonotype. Antigen specificity is unknown. V lost 4 bases and J lost 2, with 17 bases in between. The germline gives CDR1 SGHRS, CDR2 YFSETQ. The CDR3 is made up of 16 amino acids. A J-beta primer mix and a sample-barcoded 5' primer were used in a second PCR of roughly 6 to 11 cycles. Each sample provided no less than 2.5 million CDR3-containing paired-end reads. MiXCR, applied by TCRdb to the 5' RACE reads, yields one record per CDR3 protein. The table records hundreds of thousands of distinct CDR3 sequences, under 35% of them present only once. Isolated per sample were at least 6 million PBMCs.

The chain recombines TRBV5-1 with TRBJ2-3; tentative D call: TRBD1 (6 bases). Sequencing was performed on blood. This sequence originates from a woman older than 75 in good health. This CDR3 reads CASSLTGTSITDTQYF. CDR3 nucleotide sequence: TGCGCCAGCAGCCTGACAGGTACTTCCATCACAGATACGCAGTATTTT. The full variable domain, in which reference TRBV5-1 and TRBJ2-3 provide the parts outside the CDR3, is KAGVTQTPRYLIKTRGQQVTLSCSPISGHRSVSWYQQTPGQGLQFLFEYFSETQRNKGNFPGRFSGRQFSNSRSEMNVSTLELGDSALYLCASSLTGTSITDTQYFGPGTRLTVL.